One and the same sample provided the 9 T cell receptor beta chains below, sequenced in a study of cytomegalovirus exposure and HLA in healthy donors (dated 2017 in TCRdb). Libraries were constructed by the immunoSEQ multiplex PCR assay. A mixture of 60 forward primers for TCR Vbeta segments and 13 reverse primers for TCR Jbeta segments was used in the multiplex PCR. TCRdb took this table from immuneACCESS and kept in-frame rearrangements with V and J called. Such tables lack part of the clones; where checked against another copy, unresolved V genes explain under half of the gap, and the rest is unexplained. The sample table holds tens of thousands of clones. Around 3.6% of the sample is taken by the ten largest. The sequenced sample consisted of PBMCs. The receptors here all came from a woman under 30 in good health and CMV-seronegative.

DNA for the CDR3: TGTGCCTGGAGTGTACGAGAGGGTAACGAGCAGTACTTC. This encodes CAWSVREGNEQYF. The gene calls are TRBV30 and TRBJ2-7; a possible D gene is TRBD2 (5 bases). The CDR3 is 13 residues long. V was pared by 0 bases and J by 5 bases, with 11 bases between. CDR1 GTSNPN and CDR2 SVGIG come from the germline V gene (reference sequence).

V and J are TRBV27 and TRBJ2-3, with D uncertain. Germline CDR1 and CDR2: MNHEY and SMNVEV (reference sequence). Deletions cut 2 bases from V and 4 bases from J, with 19 bases between. The CDR3 contains 17 residues. CDR3 loop: CASSLLNGGYSPDTQYF. As DNA, the CDR3 is TGTGCCAGCAGTTTACTCAATGGCGGATATTCCCCAGATACGCAGTATTTT.

This chain connects TRBV4-1 to TRBJ2-5; the match to TRBD1 covers 7 bases. With V trimmed by 1 base and J by 2 bases, 7 bases remained unmatched. From germline, CDR1 is MGHRA and CDR2 YSYEKL. This CDR3 is 16 amino acids long. CDR3 DNA: TGCGCCAGCAGCCAAGCCTTAACAGGGGTGCAAGAGACCCAGTACTTC. Its protein is CASSQALTGVQETQYF.

V gene TRBV10-3 combines with J gene TRBJ2-1; 8 nucleotides match TRBD2. V lost 6 bases, J lost 8 bases, and 6 bases stayed unmatched. This CDR3 comprises 13 residues. The germline V gene has CDR1 ENHRY and CDR2 SYGVKD. The CDR3 sequence: CAISISGEDEQFF. The CDR3 region has the DNA TGTGCCATCAGCATTAGCGGGGAAGATGAGCAGTTCTTC.

Here the CDR3 DNA reads TGTGCCAGCAGCCGGGGACTAGCGGGGCTGGACAATGAGCAGTTCTTC. It codes for CASSRGLAGLDNEQFF. V and J are TRBV14 and TRBJ2-1; 13 positions match TRBD2. The germline CDR1 and CDR2 sequences are SGHDN and FVKESK. There are 16 residues in the CDR3. V lost 4 bases, J lost 5 bases, and 5 bases stayed unmatched.

CDR3 in DNA: TGTGCCAGTAGCGGGAGCTCCTACAATGAGCAGTTCTTC. It translates to CASSGSSYNEQFF. The chain carries TRBV19 and TRBJ2-1; D perhaps matches TRBD2 (6 bases). The CDR3 is 13 amino acids. From germline, CDR1 is LNHDA and CDR2 SQIVND (reference sequence). V dropped 6 bases and J dropped 0 bases, with 6 bases sitting between them.

The chain couples TRBV4-1 to TRBJ2-7; D uncertain. CDR3 length equals 17 residues. Germline V CDR1 and CDR2: MGHRA, YSYEKL. V was shortened by 0 bases and J by 2 bases, with 17 bases between the two germline ends. CDR3 in amino acids: CASSQDGLQAIPYEQYF. Written as DNA, the CDR3 is TGCGCCAGCAGCCAAGACGGTTTGCAGGCGATCCCCTACGAGCAGTACTTC.

The chain is built from TRBV28 and TRBJ2-7; perhaps TRBD2 as D (6 bases). CDR1 and CDR2 from the germline V gene are MDHEN and SYDVKM. The CDR3 is 16 amino acids. V lost 8 bases, J lost 4 bases, and 24 bases lay in between. This CDR3 is CASGRDGAGIVYEQYF. CDR3 DNA: TGTGCCAGCGGCAGAGATGGGGCGGGAATTGTTTACGAGCAGTACTTC.

This sequence joins TRBV6-1 and TRBJ2-3; no definite D call. Between the trimmed V and J ends, which lost 1 base and 2 bases, there was a span of 13 bases. CDR3 size: 16 residues. Germline V gene sequence: CDR1 MNHNS, CDR2 SASEGT. The CDR3 region has the DNA TGTGCCAGCAGTGAAGGACTCTACCAACTCACAGATACGCAGTATTTT. Its protein is CASSEGLYQLTDTQYF.